Each of the 3 T cell receptor beta chains below was sequenced from the same sample in a study of monozygotic twins with inflammatory bowel disease. No DNA is given; TCRdb re-called the 5' RACE reads and lists each CDR3 protein once. The repertoire table contains approximately 400,000 distinct CDR3 sequences. The specimen sequenced was blood. These receptors were obtained from a human donor with ulcerative colitis or Crohn's disease, or a healthy co-twin of an affected twin (not recorded which).

The genes are TRBV10-2 and TRBJ2-7; the D call from TCRdb, TRBD2, cannot be confirmed without DNA. The CDR3 has 13 amino acids. The germline gives CDR1 WSHSY, CDR2 SAAADI. CDR3 in amino acids: CASSVGGGYEQYF.

The chain's CDR3 is CASSLFSGTGQETQYF. The rearrangement links TRBV12-3 or TRBV12-4 to TRBJ2-5; the TCRdb call, TRBD1, lacks DNA for checking. The CDR3 runs to 16 residues.

The chain is built from TRBV27 and TRBJ1-3; with no DNA, the TCRdb D assignment of TRBD1 cannot be verified. CDR1 and CDR2 from the germline V gene are MNHEY and SMNVEV (reference sequence). The CDR3 is made up of 14 amino acids. CDR3 loop: CASRSQGPGNTIYF.